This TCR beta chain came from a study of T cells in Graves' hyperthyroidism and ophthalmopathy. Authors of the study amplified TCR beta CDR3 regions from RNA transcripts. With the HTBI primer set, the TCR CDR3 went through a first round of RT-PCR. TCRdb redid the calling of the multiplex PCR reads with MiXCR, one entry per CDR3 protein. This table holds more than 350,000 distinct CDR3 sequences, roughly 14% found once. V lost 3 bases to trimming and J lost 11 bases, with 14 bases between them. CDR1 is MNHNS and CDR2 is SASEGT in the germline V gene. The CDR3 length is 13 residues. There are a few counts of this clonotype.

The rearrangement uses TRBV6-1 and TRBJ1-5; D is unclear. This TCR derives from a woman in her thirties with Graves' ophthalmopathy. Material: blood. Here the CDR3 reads CASSDLGFRSQHF. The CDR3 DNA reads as TGTGCCAGCAGTGACTTGGGGTTTCGGTCCCAGCATTTT.